Sequencing of this TCR beta chain was carried out in a study of response to subunit inactivated influenza vaccine. Study-wide results and caveats: Authors proposed each seasonal influenza vaccination draws in few new T cells.

From the RT-PCR reads, TCRdb called clonotypes with MiXCR, one entry per CDR3 protein. This sample has about 800,000 distinct CDR3 sequences, with roughly 20% found just once. About this clonotype itself: The target antigen is unknown.

The V gene's germline CDR1 is DFQATT and CDR2 SNEGSKA (reference sequence). The CDR3 extends over 14 amino acids. The V and J ends lost 7 bases and 4 bases respectively, with 17 bases between them. The chain joins TRBV20-1 to TRBJ2-1, with D possibly TRBD1 on 6 matching bases. The receptor was derived from a man between 50 and 59 years old who received an inactivated influenza vaccine. Sequenced here: PBMCs from blood, sampled roughly 5 days after vaccination. The CDR3 DNA is TGCAGTGGGACCCCATGGACAGCTTACAATGAGCAGTTCTTC. Translation: CSGTPWTAYNEQFF.